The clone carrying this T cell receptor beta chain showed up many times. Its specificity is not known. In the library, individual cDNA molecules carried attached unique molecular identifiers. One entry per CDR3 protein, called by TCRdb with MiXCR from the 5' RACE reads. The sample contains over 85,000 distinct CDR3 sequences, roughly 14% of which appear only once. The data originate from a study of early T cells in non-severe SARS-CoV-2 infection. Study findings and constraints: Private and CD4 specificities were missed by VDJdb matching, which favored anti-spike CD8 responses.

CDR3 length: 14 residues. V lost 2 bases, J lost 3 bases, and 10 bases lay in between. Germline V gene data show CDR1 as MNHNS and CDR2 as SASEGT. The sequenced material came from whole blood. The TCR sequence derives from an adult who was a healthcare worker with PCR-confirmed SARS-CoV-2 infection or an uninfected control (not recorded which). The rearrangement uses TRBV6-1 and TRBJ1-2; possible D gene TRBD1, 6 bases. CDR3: CASSEFGTYYGYTF. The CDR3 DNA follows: TGTGCCAGCAGTGAATTTGGGACATACTATGGCTACACCTTC.